A single T cell receptor beta chain is shown here with its context. Method: immunoSEQ multiplex PCR; TCRdb's copy keeps in-frame clones and lacks some. This table holds roughly 500,000 clones, 89% found once. This specimen comes from a study of blood T cell repertoires in COVID-19. This CDR3 has 14 residues. The germline gives CDR1 SGHTS, CDR2 YDEGEE. The J segment lost 2 bases and the V segment lost 4 bases, leaving 6 bases of the junction unmatched. Enrolment of Seattle patients took place during active infection, and they were followed longitudinally. The rearrangement links TRBV5-8 to TRBJ2-7; 7 bases map to TRBD1. The sequence came from a man younger than 35 with COVID-19, enrolled during active disease. Source material: peripheral blood. The CDR3 region has the DNA TGTGCCAGCAGCCCTCCGACAGGGACCTACGAGCAGTACTTC. It specifies CASSPPTGTYEQYF.